This passage covers 6 T cell receptor beta chains from one sample sequenced in a study of glioma-infiltrating T cells (dated by TCRdb to about 2016). These reads were obtained on an Illumina MiSeq. TCR alpha and beta CDR3 regions were amplified with the iRepertoire nested amplicon-rescue multiplex PCR (arm-PCR) platform from RNA. TCRdb reprocessing: public reads trimmed at Q25 with fastp, clones called with MiXCR, in-frame beta chains kept. All rows with the same CDR3 protein become a single entry with the most common DNA and genes. Recorded for this sample are 100,000 to 150,000 distinct CDR3 sequences; 24% of them occurred a single time. The top ten clones comprise 27% of the sample. Input material: glioma tissue, nonneoplastic brain tissue, or PBMCs (not recorded which). These receptors originate from a human donor with low-grade glioma or glioblastoma, undergoing nonglioma brain surgery, or in good health (not recorded which).

The chain couples TRBV3-1 to TRBJ2-5; D might be TRBD2 (7 bases). Trimming removed 4 bases from V and 4 bases from J, with 16 bases in between. Germline V lookup: CDR1 LGHDT, CDR2 YNNKEL (reference sequence). This CDR3 is built from 15 residues. CDR3 bases: TGTGCCAGCAGCCTCCTGGGGGGGCCCGCAGAGACCCAGTACTTC. It encodes CASSLLGGPAETQYF.

The chain recombines TRBV28 with TRBJ2-5, with TRBD1 as a possible D gene (7 bases). Germline lookup yields CDR1 MDHEN and CDR2 SYDVKM. This CDR3 is 13 amino acids long. V lost 2 bases and J lost 7, with 11 bases in between. The CDR3 sequence: CASSLAGQPTQYF. DNA for the CDR3: TGTGCCAGCAGTTTAGCGGGACAGCCGACCCAGTACTTC.

The sample holds many counts of this clonotype. The chain couples TRBV27 to TRBJ1-1; no reliable D call. Trimming shortened V by 6 bases and J by 2 bases, and 10 bases separated the two germline ends. The CDR3 spans 13 residues. Per the germline V gene, CDR1 is MNHEY and CDR2 is SMNVEV (reference sequence). CDR3 in amino acids: CASSLTANTEAFF. The CDR3 DNA follows: TGTGCCAGCAGCTTAACAGCCAACACTGAAGCTTTCTTT.

This clonotype has at least ten counts. The chain combines TRBV28 with TRBJ2-2, with D perhaps being TRBD1 or TRBD2 (5 bases each). Trimming left V 6 bases short and J 5 bases short, with 13 bases between. CDR1 is MDHEN, CDR2 SYDVKM, per germline. CDR3 size: 14 residues. The CDR3 loop is CASRERQGTGELFF. The CDR3 DNA reads as TGTGCCAGCAGAGAGCGGCAGGGTACCGGGGAGCTGTTTTTT.

The V gene is TRBV7-9, the J gene TRBJ2-4; 7 bases align to TRBD1. CDR1 is SEHNR and CDR2 is FQNEAQ in the germline V gene (reference sequence). Germline trimming cut 3 bases from V and 3 bases from J; bases unmatched to any gene: 5. This CDR3 region has 15 residues. CDR3 coding DNA: TGTGCCAGCAGCTTCATAACAGGGGTCAAAAACATTCAGTACTTC. This gives the protein CASSFITGVKNIQYF.

This clonotype was detected a few times. The chain employs TRBV7-9 and TRBJ2-3; 11 bases are shared with TRBD2. From germline, CDR1 is SEHNR and CDR2 FQNEAQ (reference sequence). V gave up 11 bases and J gave up 3 bases; unmatched junction bases: 7. The CDR3 totals 14 residues. The CDR3 DNA is TGTGCCGGTTATAGCGGGGGGGCGACAGATACGCAGTATTTT. Translation gives CAGYSGGATDTQYF.